This T cell receptor (beta chain) was documented in a study of blood T cell repertoires in COVID-19. Study summary: Some COVID-19 samples were acute and others convalescent; all came from the United States, Italy and Spain. The analysed material was cDNA or gDNA that came from T cells, B-cell-depleted T cells, or PBMCs.

Seattle-derived patients entered the study during active infection and were followed longitudinally. Assay: immunoSEQ multiplex PCR; the TCRdb copy retains only in-frame clones and omits some. The sample shows over 150,000 clones, approximately 80% of them seen only once. CDR1 is LNHDA and CDR2 is SQIVND in the germline V gene (reference sequence). The CDR3 length is 16 residues. Unmatched junction bases numbered 6, after V lost 5 bases and J lost 0 bases. The chain couples TRBV19 to TRBJ2-4; 8 positions match TRBD2. Sequenced input: peripheral blood. The receptor's source is a woman aged 40 to 49 with COVID-19, enrolled during active disease. The CDR3 loop is CASSSGGTLAKNIQYF. The CDR3 bases are TGTGCCAGTAGTTCGGGGGGGACCCTAGCCAAAAACATTCAGTACTTC.